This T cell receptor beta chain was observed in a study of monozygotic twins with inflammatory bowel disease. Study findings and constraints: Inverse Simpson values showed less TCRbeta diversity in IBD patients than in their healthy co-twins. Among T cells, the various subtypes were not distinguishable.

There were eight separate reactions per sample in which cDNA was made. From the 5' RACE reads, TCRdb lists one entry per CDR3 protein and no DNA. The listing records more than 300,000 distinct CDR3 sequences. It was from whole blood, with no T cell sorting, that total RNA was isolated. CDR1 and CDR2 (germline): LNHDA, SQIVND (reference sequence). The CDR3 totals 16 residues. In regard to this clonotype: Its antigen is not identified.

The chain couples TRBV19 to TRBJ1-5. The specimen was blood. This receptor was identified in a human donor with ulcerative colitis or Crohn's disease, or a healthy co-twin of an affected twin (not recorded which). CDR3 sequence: CASSIIRAGSNQPQHF.